The rows below give T cell receptor beta chains drawn from one sample of a study of OX40 agonist ivuxolimab in advanced cancers. Only in-frame clones appear in the TCRdb table, and some are missing; sequencing was by immunoSEQ multiplex PCR. This table has roughly 60,000 clones, 91% appearing once. This specimen was CD4+ or CD8+ T cells sorted from blood, taken in a trial of the OX40 agonist ivuxolimab. These receptor sequences come from an adult with an advanced solid tumor such as melanoma, head and neck, liver or kidney cancer. CDR3s include the opening cysteine and the closing phenylalanine or tryptophan. Each record gives: D gene, J gene, clone size, V gene, CDR3 protein, CDR3 DNA. The D gene is left open where the match is weak. The listing skips clone size in some rows; elsewhere it reads once, few, many or a size class.

TRBD2 | TRBJ2-1 | . | TRBV4-1 | CASSPGTSGPSYNEQFF | TGCGCCAGCAGCCCGGGGACTAGCGGTCCCTCGTACAATGAGCAGTTCTTC
. | TRBJ1-1 | once | TRBV18 | CASSPGGLGMNTEAFF | TGTGCCAGCTCTCCGGGGGGTTTGGGCATGAACACTGAAGCTTTCTTT
. | TRBJ1-6 | . | TRBV2 | CASSWAGPYNSPLHF | TGTGCCAGCAGCTGGGCGGGACCCTATAATTCACCCCTCCACTTT
TRBD2 | TRBJ2-3 | . | TRBV2 | CASTLAGWALAQYF | TGTGCCAGCACCTTAGCGGGGTGGGCTTTGGCGCAGTATTTT
. | TRBJ2-1 | . | TRBV18 | CASSPPISHSYNEQFF | TGTGCCAGCTCACCACCAATTTCCCATTCCTACAATGAGCAGTTCTTC
TRBD2 | TRBJ2-1 | . | TRBV2 | CATTSGGDNEQFF | TGTGCCACCACTAGCGGGGGGGATAATGAGCAGTTCTTC
. | TRBJ2-5 | . | TRBV5-6 | CASSLTGYQETQYF | TGTGCCAGCAGCTTGACAGGGTACCAAGAGACCCAGTACTTC
TRBD1 | TRBJ1-2 | . | TRBV6-5 | CASSYAGGNNYGYTF | TGTGCCAGCAGTTACGCAGGGGGGAATAACTATGGCTACACCTTC
. | TRBJ2-7 | . | TRBV28 | CASSRGASYEQYF | TGTGCCAGCAGCCGGGGGGCCTCCTACGAGCAGTACTTC
. | TRBJ1-1 | . | TRBV27 | CASSLSNRATEAFF | TGTGCCAGCAGTTTATCAAACCGGGCCACTGAAGCTTTCTTT
TRBD2 | TRBJ2-7 | . | TRBV30 | CAWSTGVAGGFSYEQYF | TGTGCCTGGAGCACCGGGGTAGCGGGAGGGTTCTCCTACGAGCAGTACTTC
. | TRBJ1-1 | . | TRBV6-5 | CASSTQDRIPEAFF | TGTGCCAGCAGTACCCAAGACAGGATTCCTGAAGCTTTCTTT
TRBD1 | TRBJ2-5 | . | TRBV30 | CAWDREAEETQYF | TGTGCCTGGGACAGGGAAGCCGAAGAGACCCAGTACTTC
. | TRBJ1-1 | . | TRBV6-5 | CASSYARGGAEAFF | TGTGCCAGCAGTTACGCGAGGGGGGGAGCTGAAGCTTTCTTT
. | TRBJ1-5 | . | TRBV5-4 | CASSFENQPQHF | TGTGCCAGCAGCTTCGAAAATCAGCCCCAGCATTTT
. | TRBJ1-2 | . | TRBV30 | CAWTGSSNYGYTF | TGTGCCTGGACAGGGAGCAGTAACTATGGCTACACCTTC
. | TRBJ2-2 | . | TRBV13 | CASSLPHGGAGELFF | TGTGCCAGCAGCCTCCCTCATGGGGGAGCCGGGGAGCTGTTTTTT